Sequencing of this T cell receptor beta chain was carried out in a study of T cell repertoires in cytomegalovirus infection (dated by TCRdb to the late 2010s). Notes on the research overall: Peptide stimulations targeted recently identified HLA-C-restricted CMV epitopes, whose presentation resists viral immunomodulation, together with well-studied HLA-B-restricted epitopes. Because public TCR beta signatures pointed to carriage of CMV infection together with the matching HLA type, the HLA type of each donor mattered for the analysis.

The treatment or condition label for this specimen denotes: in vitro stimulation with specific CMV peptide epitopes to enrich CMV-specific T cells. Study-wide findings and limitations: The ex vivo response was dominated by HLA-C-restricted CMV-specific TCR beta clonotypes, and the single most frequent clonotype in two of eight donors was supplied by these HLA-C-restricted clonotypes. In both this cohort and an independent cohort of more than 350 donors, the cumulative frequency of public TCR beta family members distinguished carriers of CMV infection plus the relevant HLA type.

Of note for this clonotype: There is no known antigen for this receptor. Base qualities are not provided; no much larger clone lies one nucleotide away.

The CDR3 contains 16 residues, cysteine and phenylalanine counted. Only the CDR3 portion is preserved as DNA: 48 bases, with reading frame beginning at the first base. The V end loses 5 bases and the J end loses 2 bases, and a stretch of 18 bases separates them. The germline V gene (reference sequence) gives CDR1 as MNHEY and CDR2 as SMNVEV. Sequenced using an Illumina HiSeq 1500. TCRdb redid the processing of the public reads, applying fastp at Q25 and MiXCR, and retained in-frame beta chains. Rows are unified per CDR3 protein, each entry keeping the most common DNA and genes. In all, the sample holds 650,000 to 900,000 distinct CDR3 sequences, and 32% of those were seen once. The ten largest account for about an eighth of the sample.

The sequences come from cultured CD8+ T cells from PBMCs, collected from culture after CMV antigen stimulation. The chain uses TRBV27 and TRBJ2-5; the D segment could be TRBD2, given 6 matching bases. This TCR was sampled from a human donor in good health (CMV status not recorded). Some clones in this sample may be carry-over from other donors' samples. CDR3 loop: CASSPSAGDFQETQYF. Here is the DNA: TGTGCCAGCAGTCCAAGCGCCGGGGACTTTCAAGAGACCCAGTACTTC.